This TCR beta chain was identified during a study of T-cell memory formation after mild COVID-19. TCRdb processed the 5' RACE reads anew with MiXCR; each CDR3 protein has one entry. The table lists approximately 450,000 distinct CDR3 sequences, 18% of them singletons. This clonotype has a handful of counts. Looked up from germline, CDR1 is MGHRA and CDR2 is YSYEKL. The J segment lost 5 bases and the V segment lost 3 bases, leaving 11 bases of the junction unmatched. The CDR3 is 16 amino acids. The sample taken for sequencing was PBMCs or a T cell subset sorted from them (not recorded which). The sequence was obtained from an adult woman who had mild COVID-19 (a few samples of this study predate the infection). Cell type and time point are not known. The chain employs TRBV4-1 and TRBJ2-5, with 8 bases matching TRBD2. The DNA of the CDR3 is TGCGCCAGCAGCCATAGATCGCGGGGGGAGGTGGAGACCCAGTACTTC. Protein: CASSHRSRGEVETQYF.